Listed here are 17 T cell receptor beta chains from one sample, sequenced in a study of cytomegalovirus exposure and HLA in healthy donors listed by TCRdb under 2017. The protocol used for the library was the immunoSEQ multiplex PCR assay. For the multiplex PCR, a mixture combining 60 forward primers for TCR Vbeta segments and 13 reverse primers for TCR Jbeta segments was used. The table comes from immuneACCESS by way of TCRdb, which keeps in-frame sequences with V and J called. Part of the clones is missing from these tables; in studies checked, under half for an unresolved V gene and the rest for unknown reasons. In this sample the table shows about 180,000 clones, about 81% of which occur a single time. The top ten hold about 1.5% of the sample. Sequenced input: PBMCs. The receptors were sampled from a man aged 40-49 years in good health and CMV-seronegative.

This clone was found once. The J gene is TRBJ1-4, the V gene TRBV7-2; D might be TRBD1 (6 bases). Germline V gene data show CDR1 as SGHTA and CDR2 as FQGNSA. The CDR3 consists of 15 residues. The V gene lost 0 bases and the J gene lost 8 bases, with 13 bases spanning the gap. The CDR3 is CASSLAQGYGEKLFF. The CDR3 region has the DNA TGTGCCAGCAGCTTAGCGCAGGGGTATGGGGAAAAACTGTTTTTT.

The rearrangement links TRBV29-1 to TRBJ2-3; 9 nucleotides line up with TRBD2. The CDR3 covers 13 residues. Trimming took 4 bases from V and 4 from J; bases not matched to a gene: 3. The germline V gene has CDR1 SQVTM and CDR2 ANQGSEA. The DNA for the CDR3 is TGCAGCGTTGCCCCTAGCGGGGCAGATACGCAGTATTTT. It translates to CSVAPSGADTQYF.

This rearrangement joins TRBV19 to TRBJ2-1, with D tentatively TRBD1 (5 bases). CDR1 and CDR2 (germline): LNHDA, SQIVND (reference sequence). CDR3 length: 16 residues. Trimming cost V 8 bases and J 0 bases, with 17 bases left between them. The CDR3 DNA is TGTGCCAGTCAAGGCGGACATCCGAGCTCCTACAATGAGCAGTTCTTC. It is translated as CASQGGHPSSYNEQFF.

This chain uses TRBV6-5 with TRBJ1-5, with D hard to call. Trimming stripped 7 bases from V and 2 bases from J, with 15 bases between. In germline, CDR1 is MNHEY, CDR2 SVGAGI. The CDR3 contains 15 residues. The CDR3 DNA follows: TGTGCCAGCAATCGTGGGGTGGGAGGCAATCAGCCCCAGCATTTT. This sequence encodes CASNRGVGGNQPQHF.

This sequence joins TRBV29-1 and TRBJ1-1, with D maybe TRBD1 (5 bases). This CDR3 spans 15 amino acids. Trimming pared 1 base from V and 4 bases from J, leaving 16 bases between. Germline loops: CDR1 SQVTM, CDR2 ANQGSEA. The CDR3 region has the DNA TGCAGCGTTGAAGGGCAGGGCGAGAAGGGCACTGAAGCTTTCTTT. Amino acids: CSVEGQGEKGTEAFF.

The chain combines TRBV5-6 with TRBJ1-5; unclear D gene. The V end lost 2 bases, the J end lost 8 bases, and 14 bases lay between the germline ends. The CDR3 is 14 residues long. Germline V lookup: CDR1 SGHDT, CDR2 YYEEEE. In nucleotides, the CDR3 is TGTGCCAGCAGCTTTTTCGGTGCGGGCAAGCCCCAGCATTTT. This gives the protein CASSFFGAGKPQHF.

This clone was found once. The V gene is TRBV28, the J gene TRBJ2-3; 7 nucleotides agree with TRBD1. This CDR3 is built from 16 residues. Looked up from germline, CDR1 is MDHEN and CDR2 is SYDVKM. J gave up 4 bases and V 8 bases, and 15 bases lay outside the gene matches. CDR3 sequence reads: CASGPGQGGWSDTQYF. The CDR3 nucleotides are TGTGCCAGCGGACCCGGGCAAGGGGGCTGGTCAGATACGCAGTATTTT. Full variable domain (outside the CDR3, taken from reference TRBV28 and TRBJ2-3): DVKVTQSSRYLVKRTGEKVFLECVQDMDHENMFWYRQDPGLGLRLIYFSYDVKMKEKGDIPEGYSVSREKKERFSLILESASTNQTSMYLCASGPGQGGWSDTQYFGPGTRLTVL.

This rearrangement joins TRBV5-4 to TRBJ2-7; maybe TRBD1 (5 bases). Germline V gene lookup returns CDR1 SGHNT and CDR2 YYREEE (reference sequence). This CDR3 region has 12 residues. With 4 bases removed from V and 3 bases from J, the gap between germline ends came to 8 bases. For the CDR3, the DNA is TGTGCCAGCAGCGTCCAGGGCTACGAGCAGTACTTC. Residues: CASSVQGYEQYF.

The chain employs TRBV10-3 and TRBJ2-5; D remains ambiguous. Germline CDR1 ENHRY, CDR2 SYGVKD. Trimming removed 3 bases from V and 2 bases from J, with 10 bases in between. This CDR3 comprises 14 residues. CDR3 bases: TGTGCCATCAGTGACGTGTACTCACAAGAGACCCAGTACTTC. Its protein is CAISDVYSQETQYF.

This sequence joins TRBV20-1 and TRBJ1-1; a possible D gene is TRBD1 (5 bases). The germline gives CDR1 DFQATT, CDR2 SNEGSKA (reference sequence). V lost 6 bases and J lost 8, with 13 bases in between. The CDR3 length is 11 residues. CDR3 protein: CSAPLGGEAFF. CDR3 DNA sequence: TGCAGTGCCCCTCTCGGGGGGGAAGCTTTCTTT.

The rearrangement uses TRBV21-1 and TRBJ2-7; the D call in the table, TRBD2, was not verified against the DNA. TRBV21-1 constitutes a pseudogene. This CDR3 region has 18 residues. The DNA for the CDR3 is TGTGCCAGCAGCAAATCCCTAGCGGGAGTAGAAGGAGGGGGCGAGCAGTACTTC. This sequence encodes CASSKSLAGVEGGGEQYF.

The chain has TRBV19 and TRBJ1-1; 8 positions match TRBD1. The CDR3 is made up of 15 amino acids. V was pared by 6 bases and J by 0 bases, with 6 bases of the junction left unmatched. Germline values: CDR1 LNHDA, CDR2 SQIVND (reference sequence). CDR3 residues: CASSTQGVMNTEAFF. DNA for the CDR3: TGTGCCAGTAGCACACAGGGGGTAATGAACACTGAAGCTTTCTTT.

The gene calls are TRBV11-2 and TRBJ2-7, with 7 bases matching TRBD1. Trimming took 5 bases from V and 1 from J; bases not matched to a gene: 8. The CDR3 runs to 15 residues. Germline V CDR1 and CDR2: SGHAT, FQNNGV. The CDR3 loop reads CASSTNDRASYEQYF. The CDR3 DNA reads TGTGCCAGCAGCACCAACGACAGGGCTTCCTACGAGCAGTACTTC.

The CDR3 reads CASSSLPRETQYF. In DNA form, the CDR3 reads TGTGCCAGCAGTTCCCTTCCCCGAGAGACCCAGTACTTC. The genes are TRBV6-6 and TRBJ2-5, with unresolved D. With 4 bases removed from V and 4 bases from J, the gap between germline ends came to 10 bases. The CDR3 covers 13 residues. CDR1 is MNHNY, CDR2 SVGAGI, per germline (reference sequence).

The chain is built from TRBV7-2 and TRBJ2-3, with 9 bases fitting TRBD2. Germline CDR1 and CDR2: SGHTA and FQGNSA. The CDR3 is 17 amino acids. V lost 5 bases and J lost 5; bases outside the gene matches: 14. The CDR3 spells CASSAQHSGSGEDTQYF. Here the CDR3 DNA reads TGTGCCAGCAGCGCACAACATAGCGGGAGTGGTGAAGATACGCAGTATTTT.

The J gene is TRBJ2-7, the V gene TRBV7-8, with 9 positions matching TRBD2. The CDR3 sequence is 15 residues long. J was trimmed by 5 bases and V by 0 bases; bases with no gene match: 5. CDR1 SGHVS and CDR2 FQNEAQ come from the germline V gene. CDR3 amino acids: CASSLAGTSIHEQYF. CDR3 nucleotide sequence: TGTGCCAGCAGCTTAGCCGGGACTAGCATCCACGAGCAGTACTTC. Based on the CDR3 plus reference TRBV7-8 and TRBJ2-7, the full variable domain is GAGVSQSPRYKVAKRGQDVALRCDPISGHVSLFWYQQALGQGPEFLTYFQNEAQLDKSGLPSDRFFAERPEGSVSTLKIQRTQQEDSAVYLCASSLAGTSIHEQYFGPGTRLTVT.

This clone was counted between two and nine times. This chain links TRBV5-1 with TRBJ2-7; D gene uncertain. CDR3 size: 13 residues. Germline V gene lookup returns CDR1 SGHRS and CDR2 YFSETQ. Trimming removed 0 bases from V and 4 bases from J, with 8 bases in between. The CDR3 DNA reads as TGCGCCAGCAGCTTGGCCCCTCAGTACGAGCAGTACTTC. Translating gives CASSLAPQYEQYF.